A selection of T cell receptor beta chains follows, all from one sample in a study of patients and donors after allogeneic stem cell transplantation. TCRdb re-derived calls from the RT-PCR reads in MiXCR, one entry per CDR3 protein. The data show 800,000 to 1,000,000 distinct CDR3 sequences, with approximately 18% seen just once and 5% to 7.5% held by the top ten. The sample comprised blood, either unsorted or a sorted T cell fraction (not recorded which). Receptors originate from a human donor who was either an allogeneic HSCT recipient or a stem cell or donor lymphocyte infusion donor (not recorded which). It is not recorded whose cells these are; they may come from a transplant donor. Both conserved end residues are part of each CDR3. The order of the fields is clone size, V gene, J gene, D gene, CDR3 DNA, CDR3 protein. The D gene is left open where the match is weak. Clone size appears in some rows only: once, few, many, or a class for an expanded clone.

few	TRBV7-9	TRBJ2-5	TRBD1	TGTGCCAGCAGCTTTCGGACAGGGTCTTACCAAGAGACCCAGTACTTC	CASSFRTGSYQETQYF
many	TRBV2	TRBJ2-7	NA	TGTGCCAGCGGTTTAGCGAGCGAGCAGTACTTC	CASGLASEQYF
NA	TRBV12-3/TRBV12-4	TRBJ1-1	NA	TGTGCCAGCAGTAGACGTAATGAACACACTGAAGCTTTCTTT	CASSRRNEHTEAFF
NA	TRBV4-2	TRBJ2-7	NA	TGTGCCAGCAGCCAAGAATGGGTACCCGCCCACGAGCAGTACTTC	CASSQEWVPAHEQYF
few	TRBV27	TRBJ1-2	TRBD1	TGTGCCAGCAGTGCTTGGACAGGGGGCGTAGGGAGGGGAAGCTACACCTTC	CASSAWTGGVGRGSYTF
few	TRBV4-1	TRBJ2-7	NA	TGCGCCAGCAGCCAAGGGTTAAGCGACGAGCAGTACTTC	CASSQGLSDEQYF
NA	TRBV30	TRBJ1-2	NA	TGTGCCGGCCTAACACGAGGGGCCTATGGCTACACCTTC	CAGLTRGAYGYTF
few	TRBV24-1	TRBJ2-1	TRBD2	TGTGCCACCAGCCCCCGGGGGACTAGCTCAAATGAGCAGTTCTTC	CATSPRGTSSNEQFF
few	TRBV20-1	TRBJ2-5	TRBD2	TGCAGTGCTAGAGCTGGGTCTAGCGGACAAGAGACCCAGTACTTC	CSARAGSSGQETQYF
few	TRBV7-2	TRBJ2-7	TRBD2	TGTGCCAGCAGCCCCGTGGGGGGGAGCCACGAGCAGTACTTC	CASSPVGGSHEQYF
NA	TRBV12-3/TRBV12-4	TRBJ1-5	NA	TGTGCCAGCAGGGGGGGGTGGAATCAGCCCCAGCATTTT	CASRGGWNQPQHF
NA	TRBV7-2	TRBJ2-3	TRBD2	TGTGCCAGCAGCTTAGCGGCCGGGACTAGCGGGGTCACAGATACGCAGTATTTT	CASSLAAGTSGVTDTQYF
few	TRBV12-3/TRBV12-4	TRBJ2-2	NA	TGTGCCAGCTCGGCGCAGCTCAACACCGGGGAGCTGTTTTTT	CASSAQLNTGELFF
NA	TRBV20-1	TRBJ2-5	TRBD2	TGCAGTGCCACCAGGACTAGCGGGGGGAACCAAGAGACCCAGTACTTC	CSATRTSGGNQETQYF
NA	TRBV6-1	TRBJ2-7	NA	TGTGCCAGCACCGGACGGGCTACGACCTACGAGCAGTACTTC	CASTGRATTYEQYF
NA	TRBV20-1	TRBJ1-2	TRBD1	TGCAGTGCACCCCCCCCTGACAGGGGTCGGGGCGGCTACACCTTC	CSAPPPDRGRGGYTF
NA	TRBV5-1	TRBJ2-1	TRBD2	TGCGCCAGCAGCTTGTTCGCGGCGGGGGGGGCCTACAATGAGCAGTTCTTC	CASSLFAAGGAYNEQFF
NA	TRBV2	TRBJ2-1	TRBD2	TGTGCCAGCAAGAAGCCCTTCGGCGGGAGAGCCTACAATGAGCAGTTCTTC	CASKKPFGGRAYNEQFF
NA	TRBV5-1	TRBJ2-3	NA	TGCGCCAGCAGTACGGGACCTCCAACAGATACGCAGTATTTT	CASSTGPPTDTQYF
NA	TRBV20-1	TRBJ2-3	TRBD2	TGCAGTGCTAGAGATGCGGCTAGCGGGGGGCATGGCACAGATACGCAGTATTTT	CSARDAASGGHGTDTQYF
few	TRBV11-2	TRBJ2-4	NA	TGTGCCAGCAGCCTTACCGCTATGGCCAAAAACATTCAGTACTTC	CASSLTAMAKNIQYF
few	TRBV5-1	TRBJ1-6	NA	TGCGCCAGCAGCTTATATCGAGACAGCGCGGAGGGCCCCCTCCACTTT	CASSLYRDSAEGPLHF
few	TRBV12-3/TRBV12-4	TRBJ2-5	TRBD1	TGTGCCAGCAGTTTCCTTCAGCCGGGACAGACCCAAGAGACCCAGTACTTC	CASSFLQPGQTQETQYF